The present TCR beta chain was sequenced within a study of CD8+ T cells in alopecia areata. About the research overall: Treatment with tofacitinib (6 to 18 months) was followed by 6 months off drug.

V lost 1 base to trimming and J lost 10 bases, with 11 bases between them. This CDR3 spans 14 amino acids. CDR1 and CDR2 (germline): MGHRA, YSYEKL. Study-level findings and limits: Scalp clonality, together with expanded CD8+ clones among the top 100, fell significantly with tofacitinib.

RNA, once extracted, was reverse transcribed into cDNA for use as the sequencing template. Sequenced by immunoSEQ multiplex PCR; TCRdb stores in-frame clones only, minus some. Of approximately 280,000 clones listed, 58% are singletons. Treatment denoted: oral pan-JAK inhibitor, 5-10 mg twice daily. Regarding this clone: Its antigen is unknown.

The rearrangement joins TRBV4-1 to TRBJ2-6; D remains ambiguous. The TCR originated in a human donor with alopecia areata. Material: CD4+ T cells sorted from blood, obtained at week 24, from a patient treated with tofacitinib. CDR3 sequence: CASSQAPGDNVLTF. The DNA for the CDR3 is TGCGCCAGCAGCCAAGCCCCTGGAGATAACGTCCTGACTTTC.